This T cell receptor beta chain was recorded in a study of siplizumab effects on memory and regulatory T cells (dated by TCRdb to the late 2010s). With regard to the full study: The effect of the anti-CD2 antibody siplizumab on alloreactive T-cell subsets was examined in allogeneic mixed lymphocyte reactions constructed from human PBMCs. On the study overall, not on this receptor specifically: Unstimulated naive T cells appeared to be more diverse than memory T cells, and naive cells seemed to make a substantial contribution to the alloresponse. Because sequences at frequencies below about 10^-5 were poorly captured, only a minor fraction of alloreactive clones could be mapped back to unstimulated subsets. Whether proliferating Tregs from siplizumab cultures were suppressive was not functionally confirmed. In reactions with siplizumab, an average of about 62% of mappable alloreactive CD4+ clones were Treg-derived, compared with roughly 30% in control reactions. Siplizumab significantly lowered the cumulative frequency of alloreactive sequences that could be traced to unstimulated CD4+ memory T cells. About 80-97% of proliferating CD4+ or CD8+ clones could not be given a naive or memory phenotype.

V is reduced by 5 bases and J by 2 bases, leaving a spacing of 12 bases between them. CDR1 and CDR2 are read off the germline V gene as SGHTA and FQGNSA. From the cysteine through the phenylalanine, the CDR3 covers 14 amino acids. Here the CDR3 DNA is all that survives: 42 bases in frame from base 1. In a few donor pairs, further sequencing was done on unstimulated CD8+ naive, CD4+ memory, CD8+ TEMRA, CD4+ naive and CD8+ effector memory subsets. Sorted unstimulated T cells and proliferating T cells recovered from mixed lymphocyte reactions underwent TCRbeta CDR3 sequencing. Fresh whole blood from approximately ten HLA-typed healthy donors was used to isolate PBMCs. The receptor library was made with the immunoSEQ multiplex PCR assay. Around 10^5 TCR templates per sample were assayed by the deep sequencing platform. Genomic DNA extracted from sorted T cells was used for TCRbeta CDR3 sequencing. In the source study's methods: The R programming language was used for the clonal analysis of the TCRbeta CDR3 data. Alloreactive CD4+ and CD8+ clones were defined by comparing unstimulated samples with post-reaction CFSE-low samples. Regulatory or non-regulatory origin was assigned to alloreactive CD4+ clones by matching of sequences to sorted unstimulated Treg and non-Treg repertoires. Entries here come from immuneACCESS through TCRdb and include only in-frame sequences with V and J called. Some clones fail to appear in such tables; in the studies checked, an unresolved V gene covers under half of the shortfall, and the cause of the remainder is unknown. That table furnishes V, J and clone size, whereas the DNA furnished D and trimming. The sample table contains tens of thousands of clones; only one count was recorded for less than 85% of them. The ten largest clones take up about 3.8% of the sample.

About this clone itself: What this receptor recognizes is not known. It has no much larger one-base neighbor in the sample; base qualities were not kept.

The receptor comes from a human donor in good health. Recombination linked TRBV7-2 to TRBJ1-1; TRBD1 is a possible D gene, resting on 6 matching bases. The sequencing input was memory CD4+ T cells sorted from blood. This sample's cell subset or site label indicates: unstimulated CD4+ memory T cells. The DNA is as follows: TGTGCCAGCAGCACGTCCAGGGGCAACACTGAAGCTTTCTTT. It is translated as CASSTSRGNTEAFF. This CDR3, with the reference TRBV7-2 and TRBJ1-1 proteins standing in past its ends, gives the full variable domain GAGVSQSPSNKVTEKGKDVELRCDPISGHTALYWYRQSLGQGLEFLIYFQGNSAPDKSGLPSDRFSAERTGGSVSTLTIQRTQQEDSAVYLCASSTSRGNTEAFFGQGTRLTVV.